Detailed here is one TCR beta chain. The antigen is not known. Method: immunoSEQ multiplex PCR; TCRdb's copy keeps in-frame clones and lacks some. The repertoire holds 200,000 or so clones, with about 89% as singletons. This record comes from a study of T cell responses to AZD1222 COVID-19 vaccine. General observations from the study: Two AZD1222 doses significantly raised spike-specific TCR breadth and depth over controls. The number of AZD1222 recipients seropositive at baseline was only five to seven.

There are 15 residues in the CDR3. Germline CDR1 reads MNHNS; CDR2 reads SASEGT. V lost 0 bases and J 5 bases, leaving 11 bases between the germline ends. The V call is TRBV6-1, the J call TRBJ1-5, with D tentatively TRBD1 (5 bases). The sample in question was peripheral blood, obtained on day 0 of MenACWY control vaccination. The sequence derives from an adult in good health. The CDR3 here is CASSEAGGPHQPQHF. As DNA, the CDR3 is TGTGCCAGCAGTGAAGCCGGGGGACCCCATCAGCCCCAGCATTTT.